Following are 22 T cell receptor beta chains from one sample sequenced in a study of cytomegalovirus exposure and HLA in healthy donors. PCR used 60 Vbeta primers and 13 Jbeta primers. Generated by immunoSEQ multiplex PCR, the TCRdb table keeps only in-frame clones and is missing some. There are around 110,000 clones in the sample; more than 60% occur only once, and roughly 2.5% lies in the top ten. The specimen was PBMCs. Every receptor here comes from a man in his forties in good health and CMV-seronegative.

DNA of the CDR3: TGTGCCAGCAGTAAACAGCGGGGGGAATCCTACGAGCAGTACTTC. This sequence encodes CASSKQRGESYEQYF. This rearrangement joins TRBV6-1 to TRBJ2-7, with TRBD2 matching 9 bases. Germline V gene lookup returns CDR1 MNHNS and CDR2 SASEGT. V lost 5 bases to trimming and J lost 1 base; unmatched junction nucleotides: 6. The CDR3 has 15 residues.

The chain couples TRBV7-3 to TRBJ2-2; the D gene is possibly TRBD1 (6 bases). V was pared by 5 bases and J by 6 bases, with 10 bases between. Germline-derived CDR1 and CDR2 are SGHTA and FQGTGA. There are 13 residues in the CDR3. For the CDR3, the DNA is TGTGCCAGCAGCCAACAGGGTTCCGGGGAGCTGTTTTTT. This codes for CASSQQGSGELFF.

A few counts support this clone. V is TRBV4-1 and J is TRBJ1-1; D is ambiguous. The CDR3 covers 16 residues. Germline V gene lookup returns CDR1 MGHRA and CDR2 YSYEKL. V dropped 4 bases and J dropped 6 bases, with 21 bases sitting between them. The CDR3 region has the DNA TGCGCCAGCAGCCGGGAGTCCGAGCGGGTTTATCCTGAAGCTTTCTTT. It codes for CASSRESERVYPEAFF.

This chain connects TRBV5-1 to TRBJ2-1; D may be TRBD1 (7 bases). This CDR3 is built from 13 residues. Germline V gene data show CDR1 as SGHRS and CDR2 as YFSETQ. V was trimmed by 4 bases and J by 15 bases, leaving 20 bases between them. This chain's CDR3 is CASSAEGSGGRFF. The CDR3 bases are TGCGCCAGCAGCGCCGAAGGTTCAGGGGGGAGGTTCTTC.

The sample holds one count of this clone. The CDR3 protein is CASRGNLGVGYTF. For the CDR3, the DNA is TGTGCCAGCAGGGGGAACTTAGGGGTTGGGTACACCTTC. The gene calls are TRBV2 and TRBJ1-2; a weak D match, TRBD1 (5 bases). Germline V lookup: CDR1 SNHLY, CDR2 FYNNEI. V lost 6 bases and J 11 bases, leaving 19 bases between the germline ends. CDR3 length: 13 residues.

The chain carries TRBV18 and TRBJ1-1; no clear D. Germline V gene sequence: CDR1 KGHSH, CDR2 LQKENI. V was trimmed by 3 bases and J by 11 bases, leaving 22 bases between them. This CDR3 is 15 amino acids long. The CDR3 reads CASSPPIASGPSAFF. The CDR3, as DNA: TGTGCCAGCTCACCCCCTATCGCTAGTGGTCCTTCGGCTTTCTTT.

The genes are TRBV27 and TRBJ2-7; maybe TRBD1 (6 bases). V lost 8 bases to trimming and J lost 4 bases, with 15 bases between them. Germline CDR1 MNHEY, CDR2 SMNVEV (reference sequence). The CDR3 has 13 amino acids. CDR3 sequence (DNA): TGTGCCAGCGGTAGGACAGCTTATTACGAGCAGTACTTC. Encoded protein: CASGRTAYYEQYF.

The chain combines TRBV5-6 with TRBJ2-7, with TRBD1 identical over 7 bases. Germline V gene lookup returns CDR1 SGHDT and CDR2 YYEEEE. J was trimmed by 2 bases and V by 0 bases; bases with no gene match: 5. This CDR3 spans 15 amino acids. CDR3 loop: CASSLGQGPPYEQYF. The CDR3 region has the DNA TGTGCCAGCAGCTTGGGACAGGGACCCCCCTACGAGCAGTACTTC.

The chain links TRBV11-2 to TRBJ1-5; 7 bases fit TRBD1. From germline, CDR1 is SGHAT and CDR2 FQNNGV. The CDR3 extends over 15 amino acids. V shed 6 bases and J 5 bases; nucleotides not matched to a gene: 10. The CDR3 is CASSPRTGPDQPQHF. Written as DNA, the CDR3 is TGTGCCAGCAGTCCTCGGACAGGTCCCGATCAGCCCCAGCATTTT.

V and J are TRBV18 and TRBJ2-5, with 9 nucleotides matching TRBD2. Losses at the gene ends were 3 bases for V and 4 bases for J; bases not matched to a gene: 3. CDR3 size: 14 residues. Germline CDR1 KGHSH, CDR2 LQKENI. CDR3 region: CASSPQTSGETQYF. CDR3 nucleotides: TGTGCCAGCTCACCTCAGACTAGCGGAGAGACCCAGTACTTC. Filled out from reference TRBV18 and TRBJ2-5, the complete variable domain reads NAGVMQNPRHLVRRRGQEARLRCSPMKGHSHVYWYRQLPEEGLKFMVYLQKENIIDESGMPKERFSAEFPKEGPSILRIQQVVRGDSAAYFCASSPQTSGETQYFGPGTRLLVL.

CDR3 nucleotide sequence: TGTGCCAGCAGCTCGACAGGGGGAGTCAATGAGCAGTTCTTC. Protein: CASSSTGGVNEQFF. The chain employs TRBV7-9 and TRBJ2-1, with TRBD1 matching over 9 bases. The germline gives CDR1 SEHNR, CDR2 FQNEAQ (reference sequence). The CDR3 is 14 residues long. Trimming took 4 bases from V and 6 from J; bases not matched to a gene: 4.

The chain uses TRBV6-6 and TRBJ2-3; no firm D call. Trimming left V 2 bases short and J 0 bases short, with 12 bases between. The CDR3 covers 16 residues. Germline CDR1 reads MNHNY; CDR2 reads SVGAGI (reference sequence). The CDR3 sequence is CASSYARRPSTDTQYF. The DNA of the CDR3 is TGTGCCAGCAGTTACGCGCGGCGCCCCAGCACAGATACGCAGTATTTT.

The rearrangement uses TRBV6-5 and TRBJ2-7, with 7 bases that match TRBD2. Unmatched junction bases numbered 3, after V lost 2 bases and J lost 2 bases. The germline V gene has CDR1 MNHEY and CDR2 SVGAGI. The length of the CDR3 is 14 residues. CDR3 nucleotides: TGTGCCAGCAGTTACACACGGGGGGCCTACGAGCAGTACTTC. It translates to CASSYTRGAYEQYF.

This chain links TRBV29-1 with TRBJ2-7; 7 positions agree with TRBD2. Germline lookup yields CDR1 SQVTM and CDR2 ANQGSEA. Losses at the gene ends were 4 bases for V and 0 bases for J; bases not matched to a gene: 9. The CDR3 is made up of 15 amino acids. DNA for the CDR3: TGCAGCGTTGCCACAACCGGGACTACCTCCTACGAGCAGTACTTC. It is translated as CSVATTGTTSYEQYF.

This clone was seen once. The CDR3 is CASSGGTSGLPYEQYF. DNA for the CDR3: TGTGCCAGCAGCGGGGGGACTAGCGGGTTGCCCTACGAGCAGTACTTC. The genes are TRBV6-6 and TRBJ2-7, with TRBD2 matching 12 bases. The CDR3 covers 16 residues. V gave up 6 bases and J gave up 2 bases; unmatched junction bases: 8. Germline V gene lookup returns CDR1 MNHNY and CDR2 SVGAGI (reference sequence).

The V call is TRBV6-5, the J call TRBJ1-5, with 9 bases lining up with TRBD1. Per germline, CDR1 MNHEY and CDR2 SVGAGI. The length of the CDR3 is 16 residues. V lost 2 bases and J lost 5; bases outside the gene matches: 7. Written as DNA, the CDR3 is TGTGCCAGCAGTTACGGGACAGGGATTGGACATCAGCCCCAGCATTTT. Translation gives CASSYGTGIGHQPQHF.

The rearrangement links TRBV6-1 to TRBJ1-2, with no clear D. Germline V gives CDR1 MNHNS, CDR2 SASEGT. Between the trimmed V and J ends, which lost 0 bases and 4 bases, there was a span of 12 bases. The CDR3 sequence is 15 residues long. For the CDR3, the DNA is TGTGCCAGCAGTGAAGCGCTCGGGTTGGGCTATGGCTACACCTTC. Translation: CASSEALGLGYGYTF.

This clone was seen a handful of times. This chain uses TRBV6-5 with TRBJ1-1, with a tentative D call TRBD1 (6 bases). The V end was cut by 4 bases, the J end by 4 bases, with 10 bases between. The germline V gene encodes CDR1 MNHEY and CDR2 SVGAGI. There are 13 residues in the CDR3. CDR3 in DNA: TGTGCCAGCAGTTGGCAGGGGCGCACTGAAGCTTTCTTT. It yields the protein CASSWQGRTEAFF.

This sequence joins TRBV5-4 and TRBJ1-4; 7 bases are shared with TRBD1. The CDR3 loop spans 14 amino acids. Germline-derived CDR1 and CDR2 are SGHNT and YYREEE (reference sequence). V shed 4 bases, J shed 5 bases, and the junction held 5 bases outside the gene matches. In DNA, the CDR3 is TGTGCCAGCAGCACCGGGACAGAAAATGAAAAACTGTTTTTT. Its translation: CASSTGTENEKLFF.

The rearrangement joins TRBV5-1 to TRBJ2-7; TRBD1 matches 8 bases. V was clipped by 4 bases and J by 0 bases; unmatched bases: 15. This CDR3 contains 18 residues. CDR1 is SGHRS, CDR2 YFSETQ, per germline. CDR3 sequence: CASSRQRQGQVSSYEQYF. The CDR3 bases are TGCGCCAGCAGCAGACAGCGCCAGGGACAGGTTAGCTCCTACGAGCAGTACTTC.

The DNA of the CDR3 is TGCGCCAGCAGCTTGGCTCCAGGGAACACCTACAATGAGCAGTTCTTC. Translation gives CASSLAPGNTYNEQFF. V gene TRBV5-1 combines with J gene TRBJ2-1; maybe TRBD1 (5 bases). Trimming pared 0 bases from V and 2 bases from J, leaving 12 bases between. Per germline, CDR1 SGHRS and CDR2 YFSETQ. The CDR3 covers 16 residues.

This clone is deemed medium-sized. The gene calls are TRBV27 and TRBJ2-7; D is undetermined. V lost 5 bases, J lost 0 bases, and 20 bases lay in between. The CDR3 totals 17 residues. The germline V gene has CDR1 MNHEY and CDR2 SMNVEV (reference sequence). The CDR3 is CASSPLEPERSSYEQYF. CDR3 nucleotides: TGTGCCAGCAGTCCTTTAGAGCCAGAGAGGAGCTCCTACGAGCAGTACTTC.